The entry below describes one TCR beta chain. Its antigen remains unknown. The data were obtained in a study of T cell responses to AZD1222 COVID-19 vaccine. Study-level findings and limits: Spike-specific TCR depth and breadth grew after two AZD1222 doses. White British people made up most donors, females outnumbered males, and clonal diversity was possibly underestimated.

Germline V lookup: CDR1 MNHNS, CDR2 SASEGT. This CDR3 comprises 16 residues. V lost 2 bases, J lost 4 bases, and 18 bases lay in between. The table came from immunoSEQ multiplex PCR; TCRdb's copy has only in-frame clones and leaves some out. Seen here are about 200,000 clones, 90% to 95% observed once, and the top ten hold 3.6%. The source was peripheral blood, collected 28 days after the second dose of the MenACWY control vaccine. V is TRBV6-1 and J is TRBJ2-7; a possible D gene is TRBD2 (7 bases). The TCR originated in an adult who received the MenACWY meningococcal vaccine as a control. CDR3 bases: TGTGCCAGCAGTGAATCTGGGGGGGGCGCTGGGTACGAGCAGTACTTC. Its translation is CASSESGGGAGYEQYF.